The entry below gives a single T cell receptor (beta chain) sequence along with its context. This specimen comes from a study of blood T cell repertoires in COVID-19. Measured with immunoSEQ multiplex PCR; TCRdb has only the in-frame clones, and not every one. The table includes about 220,000 clones, about 86% detected once. In germline, CDR1 is SQVTM, CDR2 ANQGSEA. This CDR3 spans 16 amino acids. V dropped 0 bases and J dropped 6 bases, with 19 bases sitting between them. The clonotype originates from a woman younger than 45 who had recovered from COVID-19. The genes are TRBV29-1 and TRBJ2-3; possibly TRBD2 for D (5 bases). The sequenced sample was peripheral blood. The CDR3 DNA follows: TGCAGCGTTGAAGATTTGACGGGATATTCCCGGGATACGCAGTATTTT. Protein product: CSVEDLTGYSRDTQYF.